This TCR beta chain was sequenced for a study of OX40 agonist ivuxolimab in advanced cancers. The overall study: Patients received intravenous ivuxolimab every 2 weeks at 0.01 to 10 mg/kg. A male proportion of more than 75% was recorded, with mean age roughly 60 years and range roughly 23 to 79.

Study-level results: Clonal expansion among partial responders at 0.1-3.0 mg/kg ranked near the lowest. On average, a greater number of expanded clones characterised CD8+ T cells relative to CD4+.

With regard to this clone: Antigen specificity is unknown.

V was clipped by 5 bases and J by 1 base; unmatched bases: 3. Germline V gene data show CDR1 as SGHAT and CDR2 as FQNNGV. The CDR3 is 14 amino acids. Some clones are missing from TCRdb's copy, which holds only in-frame ones; the method was immunoSEQ multiplex PCR. The sample has 30,000 to 40,000 clones; about nine tenths are singletons. Specimen: CD4+ or CD8+ T cells sorted from blood, collected in a trial of the OX40 agonist ivuxolimab. The chain recombines TRBV11-2 with TRBJ2-5; 8 bases agree with TRBD2. This TCR was sampled from an adult with an advanced solid tumor such as melanoma, head and neck, liver or kidney cancer. The CDR3 sequence: CASSPGGIQETQYF. CDR3 coding DNA: TGTGCCAGCAGCCCGGGGGGGATCCAAGAGACCCAGTACTTC.